This is a list of T cell receptor beta chains from one sample in a study of T cells in Graves' hyperthyroidism and ophthalmopathy. TCRdb reprocessed the multiplex PCR reads via MiXCR and lists one record per CDR3 protein. The sample shows 100,000 to 130,000 distinct CDR3 sequences, 16% of them seen only once. Sample: blood. The receptors shown here come from a woman aged 45-65 years with Graves' hyperthyroidism. Each CDR3 is given with its conserved first and last residue. A D gene is named only where the DNA matches it firmly. Size tells how often a clone was seen (once, few, many) or the class of an expanded clone, and some rows leave it out.

V: TRBV20-1
size: many
J: TRBJ1-5
D: TRBD1
CDR3: CSAARGLGNQPQHF
DNA: TGCAGTGCTGCTAGGGGGCTGGGCAATCAGCCCCAGCATTTT

V: TRBV11-2
size: many
J: TRBJ1-2
D: NA
CDR3: CASSRGLGVDYGYTF
DNA: TGTGCCAGCAGCAGGGGGTTGGGTGTCGACTATGGCTACACCTTC

V: TRBV5-1
size: many
J: TRBJ1-4
D: TRBD1
CDR3: CASRGQGARGEKLFF
DNA: TGCGCCAGCAGGGGACAGGGGGCCAGGGGTGAAAAACTGTTTTTT

V: TRBV7-3
size: many
J: TRBJ2-2
D: NA
CDR3: CASSSTGTSTGELFF
DNA: TGTGCCAGCAGCTCAACCGGGACATCCACCGGGGAGCTGTTTTTT

V: TRBV7-9
size: NA
J: TRBJ1-4
D: NA
CDR3: CASSTFPATNEKLFF
DNA: TGTGCCAGCAGCACTTTTCCTGCAACTAATGAAAAACTGTTTTTT

V: TRBV5-1
size: many
J: TRBJ2-1
D: TRBD2
CDR3: CASSLSGSIVYEQFF
DNA: TGCGCCAGCAGCTTGAGCGGGAGTATTGTTTATGAGCAGTTCTTC

V: TRBV13
size: many
J: TRBJ2-7
D: NA
CDR3: CASSQTSSYEQYF
DNA: TGTGCCAGCAGCCAAACGAGCTCCTACGAGCAGTACTTC

V: TRBV11-2
size: NA
J: TRBJ1-1
D: NA
CDR3: CASSLNRDPNTEAFF
DNA: TGTGCCAGCAGCTTGAACAGGGACCCGAACACTGAAGCTTTCTTT

V: TRBV5-1
size: many
J: TRBJ2-2
D: NA
CDR3: CASSLVAANTGELFF
DNA: TGCGCCAGCAGCTTGGTTGCGGCGAACACCGGGGAGCTGTTTTTT

V: TRBV2
size: many
J: TRBJ2-1
D: NA
CDR3: CASSAAGYEQFF
DNA: TGTGCCAGCAGTGCTGCCGGCTATGAGCAGTTCTTC

V: TRBV6-1
size: many
J: TRBJ1-3
D: NA
CDR3: CASRLYSGNTIYF
DNA: TGTGCCAGCAGATTATACTCTGGAAACACCATATATTTT

V: TRBV20-1
size: few
J: TRBJ2-1
D: NA
CDR3: CSAHYNEQFF
DNA: TGCAGTGCCCATTACAATGAGCAGTTCTTC

V: TRBV19
size: NA
J: TRBJ1-5
D: NA
CDR3: CASRRALGSNQPQHF
DNA: TGTGCCAGTAGGAGGGCACTAGGGAGCAATCAGCCCCAGCATTTT

V: TRBV20-1
size: NA
J: TRBJ2-5
D: TRBD2
CDR3: CSARSAGGPWGETQYF
DNA: TGCAGTGCTAGATCAGCGGGAGGGCCTTGGGGAGAGACCCAGTACTTC

V: TRBV19
size: many
J: TRBJ2-1
D: NA
CDR3: CASSMVQYNEQFF
DNA: TGTGCCAGTAGTATGGTACAGTACAATGAGCAGTTCTTC

V: TRBV27
size: few
J: TRBJ1-5
D: NA
CDR3: CASSFPGQPQHF
DNA: TGTGCCAGCAGCTTCCCGGGGCAGCCCCAGCATTTT

V: TRBV7-3
size: few
J: TRBJ2-1
D: NA
CDR3: CASSLHAGLSYSYNEQFF
DNA: TGTGCCAGCAGCTTACATGCTGGTCTATCCTATTCCTACAATGAGCAGTTCTTC

V: TRBV3-1
size: many
J: TRBJ2-1
D: NA
CDR3: CASSQEKWDEQFF
DNA: TGTGCCAGCAGCCAGGAGAAATGGGATGAGCAGTTCTTC